This entry concerns a single T cell receptor (beta chain). Its antigen is unknown. No DNA is shown, since the ends of the CDR3 on it are uncertain; the CDR3 is the one TCRdb lists. Genomic DNA constituted the template upon which TCR beta VDJ and CDR3 profiling was performed. MiXCR, run by TCRdb on the reads, gives a single entry per CDR3 protein. Altogether 150,000 to 200,000 distinct CDR3 sequences are present, around 40% being singletons, with the ten largest covering under 1.2%. This sample is drawn from a study of CD8+CD57+ T cells in acquired aplastic anemia. As for the study in general: The study obtained an average of 3.2 ug of DNA from sorted CD4+ and CD8+ cells. CD4+ cells from healthy donors averaged around 10 million reads.

The germline V gene encodes CDR1 ENHRY and CDR2 SYGVKD. Both ends counted, the CDR3 spans 16 residues. Study-wide results and caveats: Comparison of patients with controls identified about 30 shared CD8+ CDR3 sequences. Patients and controls were not found to differ significantly in CD8+ Simpson's diversity.

The source is a human donor in good health. Sequenced material: sorted CD4+, CD8+, or CD8+CD57+ T cells (not recorded which) from PBMCs. The rearrangement links TRBV10-3 to TRBJ1-2. CDR3 region: CAICSARDATNYGYTF.